This passage covers 22 T cell receptor beta chains from one sample sequenced in a study of T-cell memory formation after mild COVID-19. TCRdb reprocessed the 5' RACE reads via MiXCR and lists one record per CDR3 protein. Among 95,000 to 120,000 distinct CDR3 sequences listed, around 17% were seen once. Sequenced: PBMCs or a T cell subset sorted from them (not recorded which). These receptors all come from a man between 18 and 35 years old who had mild COVID-19 (a few samples of this study predate the infection). Cell type and time point are not known.

This clonotype was counted only a few times. The V gene is TRBV27, the J gene TRBJ2-2; 7 positions match TRBD1. The CDR3 is 14 residues long. With 6 bases clipped from V and 2 bases from J, the junction kept 3 bases outside the gene matches. Germline assignment: CDR1 MNHEY and CDR2 SMNVEV (reference sequence). CDR3 protein: CASRGQINTGELFF. In nucleotides, the CDR3 is TGTGCCAGCAGGGGACAGATTAACACCGGGGAGCTGTTTTTT.

This clonotype was detected a few times. This rearrangement joins TRBV5-6 to TRBJ2-5, with D unclear. V was clipped by 1 base and J by 4 bases, with 8 bases between them. This CDR3 is 13 amino acids long. Germline values: CDR1 SGHDT, CDR2 YYEEEE. CDR3 in amino acids: CASSLTELETQYF. CDR3 nucleotide sequence: TGTGCCAGCAGCTTGACAGAGTTAGAGACCCAGTACTTC.

The V gene is TRBV7-8, the J gene TRBJ2-1; TRBD2 aligns across 12 bases. The germline V gene encodes CDR1 SGHVS and CDR2 FQNEAQ. Germline trimming cut 5 bases from V and 2 bases from J; bases unmatched to any gene: 7. This CDR3 comprises 17 residues. The CDR3 DNA reads TGTGCCAGCAGCGTCAGACTAGCGGGGGCCCCCTACAATGAGCAGTTCTTC. Translating gives CASSVRLAGAPYNEQFF.

The gene calls are TRBV7-2 and TRBJ2-1; 7 bases line up with TRBD1. Unmatched junction bases numbered 6, after V lost 5 bases and J lost 2 bases. The germline gives CDR1 SGHTA, CDR2 FQGNSA. This CDR3 has 15 amino acids. CDR3 in DNA: TGTGCCAGCAGCCAGGACAGGTTGGCCTACAATGAGCAGTTCTTC. Protein product: CASSQDRLAYNEQFF.

V and J are TRBV5-1 and TRBJ2-3; possibly TRBD2 for D (6 bases). The CDR3 totals 15 residues. From germline, CDR1 is SGHRS and CDR2 YFSETQ. V was trimmed by 7 bases and J by 7 bases, leaving 22 bases between them. The CDR3 sequence: CASGDSGINIHTQYF. CDR3 DNA: TGCGCCAGCGGGGACTCCGGGATCAACATCCATACGCAGTATTTT.

The chain links TRBV10-3 to TRBJ2-7, with TRBD2 identical over 12 bases. The CDR3 is 13 residues long. V was pared by 7 bases and J by 6 bases, with 4 bases of the junction left unmatched. Germline lookup yields CDR1 ENHRY and CDR2 SYGVKD. For the CDR3, the DNA is TGTGCCATCAATCTAGCGGGGGGGGTCGAGCAGTACTTC. Protein sequence: CAINLAGGVEQYF.

The V gene is TRBV5-4, the J gene TRBJ1-2, with D tentatively TRBD1 (6 bases). Trimming shortened V by 5 bases and J by 5 bases, and 16 bases separated the two germline ends. This CDR3 region has 14 residues. From germline, CDR1 is SGHNT and CDR2 YYREEE (reference sequence). CDR3 DNA: TGTGCCAGCAGGACGACAGGCCGACCTTATGGCTACACCTTC. It is translated as CASRTTGRPYGYTF.

This clonotype was observed a handful of times. The genes are TRBV3-1 and TRBJ1-2; 10 bases agree with TRBD1. J gave up 4 bases and V 2 bases, and 4 bases lay outside the gene matches. The CDR3 is 15 residues long. CDR1 and CDR2 from the germline V gene are LGHDT and YNNKEL (reference sequence). The CDR3 sequence is CASSQSTGGGYGYTF. The CDR3 DNA sequence: TGTGCCAGCAGCCAATCGACAGGGGGCGGCTATGGCTACACCTTC.

This chain links TRBV6-1 with TRBJ2-7; D possibly uses TRBD1 or TRBD2 (5 bases each). CDR1 and CDR2 from the germline V gene are MNHNS and SASEGT. CDR3 length: 12 residues. V shed 7 bases and J shed 3 bases, with 10 bases lying between them. CDR3 loop: CASTPGHYEQYF. CDR3 DNA sequence: TGTGCCAGCACCCCGGGGCACTACGAGCAGTACTTC.

The chain couples TRBV7-2 to TRBJ1-1, with D hard to call. Germline assignment: CDR1 SGHTA and CDR2 FQGNSA. V lost 8 bases to trimming and J lost 4 bases, with 11 bases between them. The CDR3 totals 12 residues. CDR3 nucleotides: TGTGCCAGCGGCTCGTGGAGCACTGAAGCTTTCTTT. This translates into CASGSWSTEAFF. Looking up the rest from reference TRBV7-2 and TRBJ1-1 gives the full variable domain: GAGVSQSPSNKVTEKGKDVELRCDPISGHTALYWYRQSLGQGLEFLIYFQGNSAPDKSGLPSDRFSAERTGGSVSTLTIQRTQQEDSAVYLCASGSWSTEAFFGQGTRLTVV.

The V gene is TRBV5-1, the J gene TRBJ1-5; D gene unclear. CDR1 is SGHRS, CDR2 YFSETQ, per germline. CDR3 length: 15 amino acids. Trimming shortened V by 0 bases and J by 0 bases, and 7 bases separated the two germline ends. The CDR3 reads CASSLEGFSNQPQHF. Written as DNA, the CDR3 is TGCGCCAGCAGCTTGGAAGGGTTTAGCAATCAGCCCCAGCATTTT.

The chain uses TRBV7-2 and TRBJ2-7; 8 bases fit TRBD1. Germline assignment: CDR1 SGHTA and CDR2 FQGNSA. Trimming took 4 bases from V and 6 from J; bases not matched to a gene: 14. There are 16 residues in the CDR3. CDR3 nucleotides: TGTGCCAGCAGCTCCCATCCCACAGGGGGAAGGCCCGAGCAGTACTTC. This translates into CASSSHPTGGRPEQYF.

The rearrangement joins TRBV20-1 to TRBJ2-3; 7 bases map to TRBD2. CDR3 length equals 14 residues. Germline CDR1 reads DFQATT; CDR2 reads SNEGSKA (reference sequence). J lost 4 bases, V lost 0 bases, and 4 bases had no gene match. CDR3 sequence (DNA): TGCAGTGCTAGAGATATCGGGGGGTCAGATACGCAGTATTTT. It yields the protein CSARDIGGSDTQYF.

In this sample, this clonotype turned up a few times. CDR3 loop: CASSTGTGGAFFEKLFF. CDR3 in DNA: TGTGCCAGCTCAACCGGGACAGGGGGCGCATTCTTTGAAAAACTGTTTTTT. The rearrangement joins TRBV18 to TRBJ1-4; 12 bases match TRBD1. With V trimmed by 5 bases and J by 7 bases, 11 bases remained unmatched. CDR1 KGHSH and CDR2 LQKENI come from the germline V gene. The CDR3 loop spans 17 amino acids.

This clonotype came up a few times. The chain has TRBV3-1 and TRBJ1-2, with a tentative D call TRBD1 (6 bases). Germline V gene data show CDR1 as LGHDT and CDR2 as YNNKEL (reference sequence). Trimming removed 2 bases at V and 2 bases at J, with 9 bases between. The CDR3 runs 14 residues. In nucleotides, the CDR3 is TGTGCCAGCAGCCAAATGACAGGAAACTATGGCTACACCTTC. This encodes CASSQMTGNYGYTF.

The chain recombines TRBV5-1 with TRBJ1-2; perhaps TRBD1 as D (5 bases). Germline CDR1 is SGHRS and CDR2 is YFSETQ. The CDR3 covers 15 residues. V shed 0 bases and J shed 6 bases, with 15 bases lying between them. As DNA, the CDR3 is TGCGCCAGCAGCTTGGCCTCCGGGACGGCGGATGGCTACACCTTC. Translating gives CASSLASGTADGYTF.

This clonotype was counted ten times or more. The chain employs TRBV15 and TRBJ2-1; TRBD1 is a possible D gene (6 bases). The germline CDR1 and CDR2 sequences are LNHNV and YYDKDF (reference sequence). This CDR3 is 13 amino acids long. The V end was cut by 1 base, the J end by 7 bases, with 8 bases between. CDR3 sequence (DNA): TGTGCCACCAGCAGAGTCCAGGGGAATGAGCAGTTCTTC. Translated: CATSRVQGNEQFF.

In its sample, this clonotype was seen a few times. The chain uses TRBV6-5 and TRBJ2-3; D could derive from TRBD1 or TRBD2 (5 bases each). V was cut by 2 bases and J by 1 base, with 16 bases left in between. Germline loops: CDR1 MNHEY, CDR2 SVGAGI. There are 17 residues in the CDR3. The CDR3 is CASSYDIRGRGTDTQYF. As DNA, the CDR3 is TGTGCCAGCAGTTACGATATCCGGGGCCGAGGCACAGATACGCAGTATTTT.

This clonotype occurred a few times. This chain joins TRBV4-3 and TRBJ2-3; 7 nucleotides match TRBD1. The CDR3 contains 15 residues. V shed 0 bases and J 3 bases; nucleotides not matched to a gene: 3. Germline CDR1 is LGHNA and CDR2 is YSLEER. CDR3 nucleotide sequence: TGCGCCAGCAGCCAAGAAAGGGGGCCAACAGATACGCAGTATTTT. This gives the protein CASSQERGPTDTQYF.

A few counts support this clonotype. This sequence joins TRBV20-1 and TRBJ1-5; no clear D gene. Trimming cost V 3 bases and J 3 bases, with 6 bases left between them. The CDR3 is 12 amino acids. Germline CDR1 DFQATT, CDR2 SNEGSKA (reference sequence). The CDR3 coding sequence is TGCAGTGCTAGCAGCGCCAATCAGCCCCAGCATTTT. As protein: CSASSANQPQHF.

This clonotype was recorded many times. The chain employs TRBV7-3 and TRBJ2-2, with a possible D match to TRBD1 (6 bases). The germline V gene has CDR1 SGHTA and CDR2 FQGTGA. The CDR3 is made up of 15 amino acids. Deletions cut 6 bases from V and 1 base from J, with 12 bases between. CDR3 loop: CASRPSRGNTGELFF. The CDR3, as DNA: TGTGCCAGCAGGCCGTCCAGGGGGAACACCGGGGAGCTGTTTTTT.

V and J are TRBV9 and TRBJ1-5; D not certain. This CDR3 comprises 15 residues. Germline V gives CDR1 SGDLS, CDR2 YYNGEE. Trimming took off 0 bases at V and 2 bases at J, with 9 bases between the two ends. The CDR3 sequence is CASSVGGMGNQPQHF. In DNA, the CDR3 is TGTGCCAGCAGCGTAGGCGGGATGGGCAATCAGCCCCAGCATTTT.